These 20 T cell receptor beta chains share one sample of origin, sequenced in a study of OX40 agonist ivuxolimab in advanced cancers. Some clones are missing from TCRdb's copy, which holds only in-frame ones; the method was immunoSEQ multiplex PCR. The table lists 60,000 to 85,000 clones, approximately 84% of them singletons. The material was CD4+ or CD8+ T cells sorted from blood, obtained in a trial of the OX40 agonist ivuxolimab. These receptors came from an adult with an advanced solid tumor such as melanoma, head and neck, liver or kidney cancer.

V gene TRBV19 combines with J gene TRBJ2-1, with D possibly being TRBD1 (6 bases). CDR3 length equals 15 residues. Germline V gene lookup returns CDR1 LNHDA and CDR2 SQIVND (reference sequence). V was trimmed by 5 bases and J by 2 bases, leaving 13 bases between them. DNA of the CDR3: TGTGCCAGTAGTCTGAGCTGGACAGCCTACAATGAGCAGTTCTTC. This encodes CASSLSWTAYNEQFF.

The chain combines TRBV19 with TRBJ1-1; D unclear. The V end lost 1 base, the J end lost 3 bases, and 12 bases lay between the germline ends. CDR3 length: 15 amino acids. In germline, CDR1 is LNHDA, CDR2 SQIVND (reference sequence). The CDR3 nucleotides read TGTGCCAGTAGTATAGTTAAGGTGTTGGACACTGAAGCTTTCTTT. It codes for CASSIVKVLDTEAFF.

CDR3 loop: CASSLDRGSGYTF. CDR3 nucleotide sequence: TGTGCCAGCAGCTTAGATCGGGGGTCTGGCTACACCTTC. The chain uses TRBV11-2 and TRBJ1-2; TRBD1 might be the D (5 bases). CDR1 and CDR2 from the germline V gene are SGHAT and FQNNGV. This CDR3 contains 13 residues. Trimming cost V 0 bases and J 7 bases, with 9 bases left between them.

This clone was seen ten or more times. This chain connects TRBV9 to TRBJ1-3; TRBD1 agrees at 8 bases. CDR1 SGDLS and CDR2 YYNGEE come from the germline V gene. J gave up 2 bases and V 1 base, and 5 bases lay outside the gene matches. The CDR3 length is 16 residues. CDR3 protein: CASSVSGQGAGNTIYF. The DNA of the CDR3 is TGTGCCAGCAGCGTAAGTGGACAGGGTGCTGGAAACACCATATATTTT.

The CDR3 here is CASGRTGVGYTF. For the CDR3, the DNA is TGCGCCAGCGGGAGAACAGGGGTAGGCTACACCTTC. The chain joins TRBV4-3 to TRBJ1-2, with 7 bases identical to TRBD1. This CDR3 comprises 12 residues. Per germline, CDR1 LGHNA and CDR2 YSLEER. Trimming cost V 8 bases and J 8 bases; bases outside gene matches: 8.

This chain links TRBV4-2 with TRBJ2-2; D ambiguous. In germline, CDR1 is LGHNA, CDR2 YNFKEQ. Trimming shortened V by 3 bases and J by 6 bases, and 8 bases separated the two germline ends. This CDR3 has 13 residues. As DNA, the CDR3 is TGTGCCAGCAGCCATAGAGGCTCCGGGGAGCTGTTTTTT. Translating gives CASSHRGSGELFF.

The chain couples TRBV6-5 to TRBJ1-1, with D possibly TRBD1 on 5 matching bases. Trimming took 4 bases from V and 1 from J, leaving 10 bases between them. Germline V gene sequence: CDR1 MNHEY, CDR2 SVGAGI. The CDR3 has 14 residues. The CDR3 is CASSWGRGNTEAFF. The CDR3 DNA sequence: TGTGCCAGCAGTTGGGGGAGGGGGAACACTGAAGCTTTCTTT.

This clone was picked up a small number of times. The chain uses TRBV18 and TRBJ1-1; D uncertain. Germline CDR1 reads KGHSH; CDR2 reads LQKENI. The germline V and J ends were trimmed by 1 base and 6 bases, with 12 bases remaining between them. The CDR3 is 14 residues long. The CDR3 nucleotides are TGTGCCAGCTCACCACAGGGTAAGGAGTCTGAAGCTTTCTTT. The encoded protein is CASSPQGKESEAFF. Filled out from reference TRBV18 and TRBJ1-1, the complete variable domain reads NAGVMQNPRHLVRRRGQEARLRCSPMKGHSHVYWYRQLPEEGLKFMVYLQKENIIDESGMPKERFSAEFPKEGPSILRIQQVVRGDSAAYFCASSPQGKESEAFFGQGTRLTVV.

V is TRBV9 and J is TRBJ1-6; tentatively, D is TRBD1 (6 bases). CDR1 is SGDLS and CDR2 is YYNGEE in the germline V gene. This CDR3 contains 15 residues. Trimming removed 4 bases at V and 6 bases at J, with 14 bases between. CDR3 nucleotide sequence: TGTGCCAGCAGCTCTTTACAGGGTATTAATTCACCCCTCCACTTT. This codes for CASSSLQGINSPLHF.

This sequence joins TRBV7-3 and TRBJ2-5, with 7 bases lining up with TRBD1. The CDR3 is made up of 15 amino acids. The V gene's germline CDR1 is SGHTA and CDR2 FQGTGA. J was trimmed by 11 bases and V by 6 bases; bases with no gene match: 18. The CDR3 sequence: CASRKDRVLWWVQYF. DNA for the CDR3: TGTGCCAGCAGAAAAGACAGGGTATTATGGTGGGTGCAGTACTTC.

This clone is a singleton in its sample. The V and J genes are TRBV5-6 and TRBJ2-5; D is undetermined. The V gene's germline CDR1 is SGHDT and CDR2 YYEEEE. This CDR3 spans 15 amino acids. The ends were cut back, 4 bases at V and 0 bases at J, with 13 bases in the middle. The CDR3 reads CASSINAVYQETQYF. CDR3 coding DNA: TGTGCCAGCAGCATAAATGCTGTGTACCAAGAGACCCAGTACTTC.

The rearrangement uses TRBV6-5 and TRBJ2-5, with 12 bases identical to TRBD2. The J call may be faulty, since TRBJ2-7 better matches the DNA end. The CDR3 sequence is 14 residues long. From germline, CDR1 is MNHEY and CDR2 SVGAGI. CDR3 in amino acids: CASRETSGSNEQYF. The CDR3 bases are TGTGCCAGCCGAGAGACTAGCGGGAGCAACGAGCAGTACTTC.

The chain couples TRBV10-3 to TRBJ2-1; no reliable D call. The CDR3 sequence is 16 residues long. Trimming took off 1 base at V and 0 bases at J, with 10 bases between the two ends. Germline V gene sequence: CDR1 ENHRY, CDR2 SYGVKD. The CDR3, as DNA: TGTGCCATCAGTGAGTTGACCCTACGCTCCTACAATGAGCAGTTCTTC. Residues: CAISELTLRSYNEQFF.

The V gene is TRBV5-4, the J gene TRBJ2-2; D might be TRBD1 (6 bases). The CDR3 consists of 15 residues. Germline assignment: CDR1 SGHNT and CDR2 YYREEE (reference sequence). V lost 3 bases, J lost 0 bases, and 9 bases lay in between. The CDR3 DNA reads TGTGCCAGCAGCTGGACAGCGGCGAACACCGGGGAGCTGTTTTTT. Protein sequence: CASSWTAANTGELFF.

This clone appeared a single time. V and J are TRBV19 and TRBJ2-4; 10 bases match TRBD2. Looked up from germline, CDR1 is LNHDA and CDR2 is SQIVND (reference sequence). V was pared by 8 bases and J by 0 bases, with 19 bases of the junction left unmatched. This CDR3 region has 20 residues. CDR3 DNA sequence: TGTGCCAGTGGGACCGGGACTAGCGTTACCTATGGGCTAGCCAAAAACATTCAGTACTTC. Its translation: CASGTGTSVTYGLAKNIQYF.

The V gene is TRBV5-1, the J gene TRBJ2-2; 7 nucleotides align to TRBD1. The CDR3 is 14 residues long. Germline lookup yields CDR1 SGHRS and CDR2 YFSETQ. Trimming at V came to 4 bases and at J to 1 base, leaving 1 base not matched to a gene. CDR3 in DNA: TGCGCCAGCAGCCGGGACAGGAACACCGGGGAGCTGTTTTTT. It encodes CASSRDRNTGELFF. Filled out from reference TRBV5-1 and TRBJ2-2, the complete variable domain reads KAGVTQTPRYLIKTRGQQVTLSCSPISGHRSVSWYQQTPGQGLQFLFEYFSETQRNKGNFPGRFSGRQFSNSRSEMNVSTLELGDSALYLCASSRDRNTGELFFGEGSRLTVL.

CDR3 sequence: CASSTDRGSSPLHF. The DNA of the CDR3 is TGCGCCAGCAGCACCGACAGGGGGAGCTCACCCCTCCACTTT. The chain employs TRBV5-1 and TRBJ1-6; 9 bases agree with TRBD1. Trimming cost V 4 bases and J 10 bases; bases outside gene matches: 6. Germline CDR1 and CDR2: SGHRS and YFSETQ. The CDR3 runs to 14 residues.

The CDR3 nucleotides are TGTGCCAGCAGCTTAGCGACAGGGGGGAGGGGGAACACTGAAGCTTTCTTT. Translated, it gives CASSLATGGRGNTEAFF. This chain uses TRBV7-2 with TRBJ1-1, with TRBD1 identical over 9 bases. J lost 1 base, V lost 0 bases, and 6 bases had no gene match. Germline V gene data show CDR1 as SGHTA and CDR2 as FQGNSA. This CDR3 has 17 amino acids.

V gene TRBV27 combines with J gene TRBJ1-2; D unresolved. Trimming shortened V by 5 bases and J by 4 bases, and 23 bases separated the two germline ends. CDR3 length: 17 residues. Germline V gene sequence: CDR1 MNHEY, CDR2 SMNVEV (reference sequence). CDR3 protein: CASSPSTRMRWAYGYTF. The CDR3 DNA follows: TGTGCCAGCAGTCCCTCGACGCGGATGAGGTGGGCCTATGGCTACACCTTC.

J is TRBJ1-1 and V is TRBV5-1; D ambiguous. Between the trimmed V and J ends, which lost 4 bases and 4 bases, there was a span of 11 bases. In germline, CDR1 is SGHRS, CDR2 YFSETQ. The CDR3 has 13 residues. CDR3 sequence reads: CASSDGGRTEAFF. The CDR3 DNA sequence: TGCGCCAGCAGCGATGGTGGTCGCACTGAAGCTTTCTTT.